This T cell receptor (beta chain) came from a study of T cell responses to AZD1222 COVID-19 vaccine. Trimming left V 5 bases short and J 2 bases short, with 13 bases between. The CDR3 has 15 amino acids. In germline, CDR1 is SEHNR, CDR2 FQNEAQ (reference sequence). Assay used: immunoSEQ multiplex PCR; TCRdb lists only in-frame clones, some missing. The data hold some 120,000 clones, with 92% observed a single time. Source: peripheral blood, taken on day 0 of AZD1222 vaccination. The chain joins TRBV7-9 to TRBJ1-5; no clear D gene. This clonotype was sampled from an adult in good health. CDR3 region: CASSPGPGGNQPQHF. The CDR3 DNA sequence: TGTGCCAGCAGCCCCGGTCCGGGTGGCAATCAGCCCCAGCATTTT.